The 2 T cell receptor beta chains reported below all come from one sample, sequenced in a study of blood T cell repertoires in COVID-19. The protocol was immunoSEQ multiplex PCR, while the TCRdb copy is restricted to in-frame clones and leaves out a portion. The sample has 150,000 to 200,000 clones, roughly nine tenths seen once. Source material: peripheral blood. These receptors all stem from a human donor in a cohort sampled during active COVID-19.

The V call is TRBV19, the J call TRBJ1-2; tentatively, D is TRBD1 (6 bases). CDR1 and CDR2 (germline): LNHDA, SQIVND (reference sequence). This CDR3 is 17 amino acids long. V lost 1 base, J lost 1 base, and 16 bases lay in between. The DNA of the CDR3 is TGTGCCAGTAGTATAGTCCATCGGGACATCCTTAACTATGGCTACACCTTC. Translating gives CASSIVHRDILNYGYTF.

This chain joins TRBV11-3 and TRBJ1-2; 8 bases map to TRBD1. Germline-derived CDR1 and CDR2 are SGHNT and YENEEA. The J segment lost 4 bases and the V segment lost 6 bases, leaving 13 bases of the junction unmatched. There are 16 residues in the CDR3. Here the CDR3 DNA reads TGTGCCAGCAGTCCTCACGTCGGACAGGGCGCCTATGGCTACACCTTC. Translation gives CASSPHVGQGAYGYTF.